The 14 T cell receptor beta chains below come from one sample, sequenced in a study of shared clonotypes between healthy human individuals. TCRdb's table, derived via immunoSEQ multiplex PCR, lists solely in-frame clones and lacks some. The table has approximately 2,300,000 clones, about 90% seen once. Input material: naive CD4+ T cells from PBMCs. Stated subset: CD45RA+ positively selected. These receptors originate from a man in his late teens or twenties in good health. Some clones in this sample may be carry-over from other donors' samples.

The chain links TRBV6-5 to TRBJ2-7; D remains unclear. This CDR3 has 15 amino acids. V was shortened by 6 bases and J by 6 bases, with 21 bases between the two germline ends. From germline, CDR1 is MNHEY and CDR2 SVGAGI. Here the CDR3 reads CASSPTVRRSPEQYF. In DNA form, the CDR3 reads TGTGCCAGCAGCCCGACCGTGCGAAGGTCCCCCGAGCAGTACTTC.

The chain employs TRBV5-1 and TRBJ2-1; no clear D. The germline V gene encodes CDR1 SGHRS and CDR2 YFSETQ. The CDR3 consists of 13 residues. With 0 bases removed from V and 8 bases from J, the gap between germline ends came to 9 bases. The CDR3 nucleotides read TGCGCCAGCAGCTTGGCGAGTGTTGATGAGCAGTTCTTC. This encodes CASSLASVDEQFF.

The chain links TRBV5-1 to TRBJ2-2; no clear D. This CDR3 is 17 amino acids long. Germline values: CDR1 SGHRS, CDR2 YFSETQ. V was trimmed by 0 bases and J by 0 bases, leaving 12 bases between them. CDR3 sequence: CASSLAVGRTNTGELFF. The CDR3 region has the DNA TGCGCCAGCAGCTTGGCTGTAGGGCGGACGAACACCGGGGAGCTGTTTTTT.

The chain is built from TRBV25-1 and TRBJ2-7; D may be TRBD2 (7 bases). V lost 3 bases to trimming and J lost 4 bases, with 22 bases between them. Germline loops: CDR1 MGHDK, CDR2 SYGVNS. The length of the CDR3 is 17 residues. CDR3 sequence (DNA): TGTGCCAGCAGTGATCGTAAGGGGGGGCATGCGGATTACGAGCAGTACTTC. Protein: CASSDRKGGHADYEQYF.

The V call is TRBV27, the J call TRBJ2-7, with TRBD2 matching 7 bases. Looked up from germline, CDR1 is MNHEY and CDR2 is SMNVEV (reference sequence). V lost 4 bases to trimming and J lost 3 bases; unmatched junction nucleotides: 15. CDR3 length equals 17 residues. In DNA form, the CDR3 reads TGTGCCAGCAGTTCATGGGTAGAGGGCGGGAGAAACTACGAGCAGTACTTC. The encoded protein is CASSSWVEGGRNYEQYF.

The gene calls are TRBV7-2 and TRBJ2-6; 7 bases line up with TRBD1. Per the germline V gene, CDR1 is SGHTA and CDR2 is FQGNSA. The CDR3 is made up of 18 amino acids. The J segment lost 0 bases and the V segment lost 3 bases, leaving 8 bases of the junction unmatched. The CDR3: CASSFYRGIRSGANVLTF. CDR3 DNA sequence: TGTGCCAGCAGCTTTTACAGGGGAATCCGCTCTGGGGCCAACGTCCTGACTTTC.

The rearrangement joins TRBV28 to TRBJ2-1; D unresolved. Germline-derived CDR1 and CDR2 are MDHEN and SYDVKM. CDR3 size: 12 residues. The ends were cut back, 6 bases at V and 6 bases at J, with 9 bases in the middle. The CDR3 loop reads CASRVFGNEQFF. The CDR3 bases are TGTGCCAGCAGGGTATTCGGCAATGAGCAGTTCTTC. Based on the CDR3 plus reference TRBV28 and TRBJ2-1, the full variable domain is DVKVTQSSRYLVKRTGEKVFLECVQDMDHENMFWYRQDPGLGLRLIYFSYDVKMKEKGDIPEGYSVSREKKERFSLILESASTNQTSMYLCASRVFGNEQFFGPGTRLTVL.

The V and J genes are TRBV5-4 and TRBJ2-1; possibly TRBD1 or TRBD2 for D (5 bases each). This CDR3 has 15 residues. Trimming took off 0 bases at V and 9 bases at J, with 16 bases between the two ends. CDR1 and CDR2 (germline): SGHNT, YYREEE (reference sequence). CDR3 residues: CASSLALGARIEQFF. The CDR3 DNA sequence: TGTGCCAGCAGCTTGGCACTAGGGGCCCGGATTGAGCAGTTCTTC.

The CDR3 coding sequence is TGTGCCAGCAGTTCAGGGCGTTCTAATGAAAAACTGTTTTTT. Its translation: CASSSGRSNEKLFF. The V gene is TRBV28, the J gene TRBJ1-4; perhaps TRBD1 as D (5 bases). This CDR3 is 14 amino acids long. V was shortened by 4 bases and J by 3 bases, with 9 bases between the two germline ends. CDR1 is MDHEN and CDR2 is SYDVKM in the germline V gene.

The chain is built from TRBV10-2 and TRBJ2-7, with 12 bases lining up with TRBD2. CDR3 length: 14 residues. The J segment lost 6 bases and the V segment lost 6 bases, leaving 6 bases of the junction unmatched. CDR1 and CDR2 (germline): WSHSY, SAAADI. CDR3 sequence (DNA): TGCGCCAGCAGCTTGGCACTAGCGGGAGGCGAGCAGTACTTC. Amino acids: CASSLALAGGEQYF.

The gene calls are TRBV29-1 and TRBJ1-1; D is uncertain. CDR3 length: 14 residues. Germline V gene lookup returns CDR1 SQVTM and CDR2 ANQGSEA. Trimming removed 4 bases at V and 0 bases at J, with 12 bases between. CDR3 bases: TGCAGCGTTGTCGTACGGCACTTGAACACTGAAGCTTTCTTT. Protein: CSVVVRHLNTEAFF.

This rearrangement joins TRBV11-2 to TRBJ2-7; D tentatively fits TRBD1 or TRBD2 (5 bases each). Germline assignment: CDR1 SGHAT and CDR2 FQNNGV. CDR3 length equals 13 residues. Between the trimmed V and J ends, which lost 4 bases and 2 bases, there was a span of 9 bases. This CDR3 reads CASSSRETYEQYF. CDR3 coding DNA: TGTGCCAGCAGCTCCAGGGAGACCTACGAGCAGTACTTC.

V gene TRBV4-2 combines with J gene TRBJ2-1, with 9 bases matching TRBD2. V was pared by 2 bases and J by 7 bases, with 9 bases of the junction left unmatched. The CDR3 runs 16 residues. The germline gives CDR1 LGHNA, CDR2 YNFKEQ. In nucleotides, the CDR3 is TGTGCCAGCAGCCAAATTAGCGGGGGCGGATATAATGAGCAGTTCTTC. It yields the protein CASSQISGGGYNEQFF.

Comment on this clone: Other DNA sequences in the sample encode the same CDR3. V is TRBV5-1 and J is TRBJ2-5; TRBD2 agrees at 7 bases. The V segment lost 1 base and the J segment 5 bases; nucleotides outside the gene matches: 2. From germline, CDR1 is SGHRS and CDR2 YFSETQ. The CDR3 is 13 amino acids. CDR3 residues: CASSLLGGETQYF. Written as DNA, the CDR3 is TGCGCCAGCAGCTTGCTCGGGGGGGAGACCCAGTACTTC.